This T cell receptor beta chain comes out of a study of regulatory dendritic cells for organ transplantation (dated by TCRdb to the late 2010s). In terms of the full investigation: To make regulatory dendritic cells, monocytes were cultured with vitamin D3 on days 0 and 4 and with IL-10 on day 4. On day 6, LPS was added to the DC cultures so that the response of the DCs to a potent maturation-inducing agent could be evaluated. Sorted naive and memory CD4+ and CD8+ T cells had their TCRbeta repertoires sequenced both before and after allostimulation with either regulatory or mature dendritic cells. Overall study outcomes, separate from this receptor: In both subjects, allostimulation led to expansion of memory CD8+ clones, though the expansion induced by regulatory dendritic cells appeared to be more limited than that induced by mature dendritic cells. Among the resting subsets, memory CD8+ T cells contained the most alloreactive TCR clonotypes. Repertoires were highly diverse in naive CD4+ and CD8+ T cells, less diverse in memory cells, and most oligoclonal in memory CD8+ cells. The authors pointed out considerable heterogeneity between individuals in the alloreactive memory CD8+ T cell pool, and only a couple of subjects were sequenced.

TCRbeta CDR3 regions were amplified by multiplexed two-step PCR using Vbeta-specific forward primers and Jbeta-specific reverse primers. The TCRbeta libraries were sequenced on an Illumina instrument via the immunoSEQ service. As for the authors' bioinformatics: IMGT annotation was used to assign V, D and J genes, and synthetic CDR3 analogues were used to correct counts for multiplex PCR bias. In the immunoSEQ Analyzer, repertoire clonality was calculated as one minus normalized Shannon entropy. Whether a clone counted as expanded was decided by Fisher's exact test with Benjamini-Hochberg false discovery rate control and a two-tailed cutoff of P<0.01. As stored in TCRdb, this immuneACCESS dataset retains in-frame rearrangements with V and J assigned. A fraction of the clones does not appear; measured against another copy, unresolved V genes explain less than half of the discrepancy, and the remainder lacks a known reason. V, J and clone size were drawn from that table, and D and trimming were deduced from the DNA. For this sample there are 7,700 or so clones; roughly 67% appear just once. Together, the top ten hold around 3.8% of the sample.

Measured from the cysteine to the phenylalanine, the CDR3 is 16 residues long. CDR3 DNA is the only sequence kept; it has 48 bases, read in frame from the first base. The germline V gene supplies CDR1 MNHNS and CDR2 SASEGT. Germline trimming: 3 bases from V, 7 bases from J; junction bases outside gene matches: 8. As for this clone: Its antigen remains undetermined. Qualities for individual bases were not recorded, and no much larger clone is one base off.

Sorted T cell subsets were CFSE-labeled and co-cultured for 4 to 5 days with allogeneic regulatory or mature dendritic cells at a 1:10 DC:T ratio. Naive T cells were sorted as CD45RA+ and memory T cells as CD45RO+ CD4+ or CD8+ cells by FACS. The T cells used for TCR sequencing were obtained from two healthy control subjects. The Qiagen DNeasy Blood & Tissue Kit was used to extract genomic DNA. The clonotype originates from a human donor in good health. Sequences were obtained from memory CD4+ T cells from blood cultured with dendritic cells. The cell subset or site label corresponds to: CD45RO+ memory T cells. The chain couples TRBV6-1 to TRBJ1-6; 8 bases in the middle match TRBD1. The CDR3 reads CASSDRLTGENSPLHF. The nucleotide sequence is TGTGCCAGCAGTGATAGACTGACAGGGGAGAATTCACCCCTCCACTTT.